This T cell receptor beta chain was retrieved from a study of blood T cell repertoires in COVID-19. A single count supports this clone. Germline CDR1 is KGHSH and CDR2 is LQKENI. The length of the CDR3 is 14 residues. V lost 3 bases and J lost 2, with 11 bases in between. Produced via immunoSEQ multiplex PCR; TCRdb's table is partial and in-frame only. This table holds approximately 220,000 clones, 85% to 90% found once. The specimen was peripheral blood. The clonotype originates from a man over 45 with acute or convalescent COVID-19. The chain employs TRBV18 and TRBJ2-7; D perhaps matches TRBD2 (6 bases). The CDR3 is CASSPGGTPYEQYF. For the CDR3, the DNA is TGTGCCAGCTCACCCGGGGGAACCCCCTACGAGCAGTACTTC.